Listed below are T cell receptor beta chains from one sample, sequenced in a study of blood T cells in healthy people across ages. TCRdb reanalysed the 5' RACE reads using MiXCR and keeps one entry per CDR3 protein. The sample has approximately 580,000 distinct CDR3 sequences, 20% to 30% seen once. This sample was shared with a second study, whose subject was T cells of mothers and their children.

Specimen: blood. Receptors originate from a boy between 10 and 17 years old in good health. CDR3s include the opening cysteine and the closing phenylalanine or tryptophan. Each record gives: D gene, CDR3 length, J gene, clone size, V gene, CDR3 DNA, CDR3 protein. A D gene is named only where the DNA matches it firmly. Rows may omit the clone size; those that give it use once, few, many or a size class.

-	15	TRBJ2-1	-	TRBV7-3	TGTGCCAGCAGCTCTGACAGGTCCACGCACAATGAGCAGTTCTTC	CASSSDRSTHNEQFF
TRBD1	16	TRBJ2-2	-	TRBV9	TGTGCCAGCAGCGTAGAGGGACAGGGGGTTACCGGGGAGCTGTTTTTT	CASSVEGQGVTGELFF
-	15	TRBJ1-5	-	TRBV6-1	TGTGCCACCGAGACAGGCCGTTATGGCAATCAGCCCCAGCATTTT	CATETGRYGNQPQHF
TRBD1	17	TRBJ2-4	few	TRBV2	TGTGCCAGCATGCCGAGGGGGCTAACCCTAGCCAAAAACATCCAGTACTTC	CASMPRGLTLAKNIQYF
TRBD1	16	TRBJ1-4	-	TRBV28	TGTGTCAGCAGCTGGACTCGACAGGGAGGAAGAGGAAAACTGTTTTTT	CVSSWTRQGGRGKLFF
-	12	TRBJ1-2	-	TRBV27	TGTGCCAGCGGGGGCCCTAACTATGGCTACACCTTC	CASGGPNYGYTF
-	13	TRBJ2-1	-	TRBV25-1	TGTGCCAGCAGTGCAACCGAGCCAAATGAGCAGTTCTTC	CASSATEPNEQFF
TRBD2	13	TRBJ2-7	once	TRBV5-1	TGCGCCAGGGGACGGGGGGGTTCCCACGAGCAGTACTTC	CARGRGGSHEQYF
TRBD2	16	TRBJ2-7	few	TRBV6-6	TGTGCCAGCAGTTACTCCCTAGCGGGCCAGGTGGGGGAGCAGTACTTC	CASSYSLAGQVGEQYF
-	16	TRBJ2-7	-	TRBV7-8	TGTGCCAGCAGCTTATCGGGGCGGTCTGAGTCCTACGAGCAGTACTTC	CASSLSGRSESYEQYF
-	16	TRBJ2-2	-	TRBV27	TGTGCCAGCAGTTTGCGGGACGGATTAACGTCCGGGGAGCTGTTTTTT	CASSLRDGLTSGELFF
-	19	TRBJ1-5	-	TRBV4-3	TGCGCCAGCAGCCAAGGGGGGGTCTGGCCTCCCCATAGCAATCAGCCCCAGCATTTT	CASSQGGVWPPHSNQPQHF
-	14	TRBJ2-2	-	TRBV9	TGTGCCAGCAAACCGGACGGGAACACCGGGGAGCTGTTTTTT	CASKPDGNTGELFF
-	15	TRBJ2-4	-	TRBV2	TGTGCCAGCAGGGCGCCGGGACTTACCAAAAACATTCAGTACTTC	CASRAPGLTKNIQYF
-	16	TRBJ1-2	-	TRBV4-3	TGCGCCAGCAGCCAAGATCAAAGGCAGGGGCCTAATGGCTACACCTTC	CASSQDQRQGPNGYTF
TRBD1	15	TRBJ1-2	-	TRBV2	TGTGCCAGCAGTACCCCGGGACAGGGTGACTATGGCTACACCTTC	CASSTPGQGDYGYTF